These 9 T cell receptor beta chains were sequenced from one sample in a study of T cells after yellow fever vaccination. Using its own MiXCR run on the 5' RACE reads, TCRdb lists one record per CDR3 protein. The data show hundreds of thousands of distinct CDR3 sequences, around 12% seen once. The starting material was CD4+ T cells sorted from PBMCs, obtained 15 days after the yellow fever booster vaccination. The origin of the receptors is a man between 18 and 35 years old who received the YFV17D yellow fever vaccine.

This clonotype was found a few times. J is TRBJ2-1 and V is TRBV12-3 or TRBV12-4, with TRBD1 matching over 9 bases. Germline trimming cut 6 bases from V and 5 bases from J; bases unmatched to any gene: 8. The CDR3 extends over 15 amino acids. CDR3: CASRLGQGSNNEQFF. In nucleotides, the CDR3 is TGTGCCAGCAGGCTCGGACAGGGGTCAAACAATGAGCAGTTCTTC.

The chain uses TRBV4-1 and TRBJ2-3; D assignment may be TRBD1 or TRBD2 (7 bases each). CDR3 length: 18 residues. The V end was cut by 5 bases, the J end by 0 bases, with 21 bases between. Germline CDR1 reads MGHRA; CDR2 reads YSYEKL. The CDR3 DNA sequence: TGCGCCAGCAGCTTACCCAGGGGGGGACAGCCTAGCACAGATACGCAGTATTTT. It codes for CASSLPRGGQPSTDTQYF.

There are a few counts of this clonotype. The gene calls are TRBV20-1 and TRBJ1-5, with D possibly matching TRBD1 (5 bases). Between the trimmed V and J ends, which lost 0 bases and 0 bases, there was a span of 12 bases. Germline V gives CDR1 DFQATT, CDR2 SNEGSKA (reference sequence). The CDR3 is 16 amino acids. As DNA, the CDR3 is TGCAGTGCTAGAGAGGGCAGGGATTATAGCAATCAGCCCCAGCATTTT. Amino acid sequence: CSAREGRDYSNQPQHF.

V is TRBV4-1 and J is TRBJ1-1, with 11 bases identical to TRBD1. The ends lost 0 bases at V and 5 bases at J; junction bases unmatched: 5. There are 16 residues in the CDR3. The germline gives CDR1 MGHRA, CDR2 YSYEKL. The CDR3 sequence: CASSQDGTGGETEAFF. The CDR3 DNA is TGCGCCAGCAGCCAAGATGGGACAGGGGGAGAAACTGAAGCTTTCTTT.

The chain has TRBV10-3 and TRBJ2-7; 9 bases match TRBD1. J lost 6 bases, V lost 4 bases, and 10 bases had no gene match. The CDR3 is 15 residues long. The germline gives CDR1 ENHRY, CDR2 SYGVKD. The chain's CDR3 is CAISGGRDRASEQYF. DNA of the CDR3: TGTGCCATCAGTGGGGGGCGGGACAGGGCGTCCGAGCAGTACTTC.

This chain's CDR3 is CASSLWTGRETQYF. CDR3 nucleotide sequence: TGTGCCAGCAGCTTATGGACAGGACGGGAGACCCAGTACTTC. V usage is TRBV7-2 and J usage is TRBJ2-5; 7 nucleotides agree with TRBD1. The CDR3 has 14 amino acids. Germline V gene sequence: CDR1 SGHTA, CDR2 FQGNSA. V was clipped by 2 bases and J by 5 bases; unmatched bases: 5.

The chain carries TRBV12-3 or TRBV12-4 and TRBJ1-2; D gene ambiguous. Trimming removed 5 bases at V and 3 bases at J, with 7 bases between. The CDR3 has 12 residues. CDR3 sequence (DNA): TGTGCCAGCAGTGGGCCCTACTATGGCTACACCTTC. Its protein product is CASSGPYYGYTF.

J is TRBJ2-7 and V is TRBV10-3, with TRBD1 matching 9 bases. Germline V gives CDR1 ENHRY, CDR2 SYGVKD. The J segment lost 6 bases and the V segment lost 2 bases, leaving 11 bases of the junction unmatched. The CDR3 consists of 16 residues. The CDR3 DNA follows: TGTGCCATCAGTGAGGGTAGGGGACAGGGAAGGGGCGAGCAGTACGTC. As protein: CAISEGRGQGRGEQYV.

This clonotype showed up many times. The chain carries TRBV6-2 or TRBV6-3 and TRBJ2-1; D remains unclear. The CDR3 extends over 14 amino acids. Trimming left V 5 bases short and J 3 bases short, with 11 bases between. Per germline, CDR1 MNHEY and CDR2 SVGEGT. The CDR3 DNA reads TGTGCCAGCAGTCCCGGCCTTGGCTACAATGAGCAGTTCTTC. Its translation is CASSPGLGYNEQFF.